This TCR beta chain came from a study of T-cell reconstitution after alpha-beta-depleted transplantation in children. Notes on the study in general: Alpha-beta T cells about two months after transplant reportedly derived from several hundred expanded graft clones. By one year post-transplant, T-cell counts and diversity largely arose from T cells that were newly produced. In some patients, recipient T cells and intrathymic progenitors surviving conditioning explained high day-60 diversity.

There are 15 residues in the CDR3. J was trimmed by 6 bases and V by 7 bases; bases with no gene match: 12. CDR1 and CDR2 (germline): LNHDA, SQIVND (reference sequence). Library preparation (for TCRbeta) was performed with unique molecular identifiers. Via MiXCR, TCRdb re-called the PCR reads, giving one row per CDR3 protein. This sample has roughly 100,000 distinct CDR3 sequences, with about 6.8% found just once. Regarding this clonotype: Antigen: not known.

This chain links TRBV19 with TRBJ1-5; 7 bases are shared with TRBD1. This sequence was found in a boy between 2 and 10 years old with acute lymphoblastic leukemia, due to receive a stem cell transplant. The sample consisted of PBMCs, taken before TCRalphabeta/CD19-depleted stem cell transplant. The CDR3 loop reads CASTSPGGRSQPQHF. DNA for the CDR3: TGTGCCAGTACCTCACCAGGGGGGAGGTCTCAGCCCCAGCATTTT.